The 32 T cell receptor beta chains reported below all come from one sample, sequenced in a study of T cell clonality in common variable immunodeficiency. The repertoire was sequenced with immunoSEQ multiplex PCR; TCRdb's copy has only in-frame clones and lacks some. This sample carries several thousand clones, none of them present only once. No antigens are known for them. Study outcomes and limitations: Common variable immunodeficiency TCR beta sequences reportedly had fewer deletions and N-nucleotide insertions.

Sequenced material: peripheral blood mononuclear cells. Source of these receptors: a human donor with common variable immunodeficiency.

This clone was seen at least ten times. The read halts 3 residues ahead of the CDR3 end, with the missing end drawn from the germline J gene. V usage is TRBV5-1 and J usage is TRBJ1-1; D ambiguous. CDR1 and CDR2 (germline): SGHRS, YFSETQ. This CDR3 has 13 residues. Trimming pared 0 bases from V and 7 bases from J, leaving 10 bases between. The CDR3 loop is CASSLVADNEAFF. The covered CDR3 bases are TGCGCCAGCAGCTTGGTGGCAGACAATGAA.

At least ten counts were recorded for this clone. The CDR3 spells CSANSPLEQFF. CDR3 DNA, as far as it was read: TGCAGTGCTAACTCTCCGCTTGAG. This chain uses TRBV20-1 with TRBJ2-1; the D is unclear. The sequenced fragment ends 3 residues before the CDR3 boundary, so the rest is inferred from the germline J gene. This CDR3 has 11 amino acids. Trimming shortened V by 4 bases and J by 9 bases, and 10 bases separated the two germline ends. The germline V gene encodes CDR1 DFQATT and CDR2 SNEGSKA (reference sequence).

This clone appeared many times. The missing CDR3 end, 3 residues past where the read stops, is filled in from the germline J gene. This sequence joins TRBV2 and TRBJ2-1, with 15 bases aligning to TRBD2. J was trimmed by 1 base and V by 6 bases; bases with no gene match: 1. Germline assignment: CDR1 SNHLY and CDR2 FYNNEI. The CDR3 runs to 16 residues. CDR3 loop: CASRGLAGGSYNEQFF. CDR3 DNA (partial): TGTGCCAGCAGAGGACTAGCGGGAGGGTCCTACAATGAG.

On this clone itself: The CDR3 end is not reached by the read, which stops 3 residues before it; the germline J gene fills it in. The chain couples TRBV25-1 to TRBJ1-5; D not resolved. The CDR3 is 12 amino acids. V dropped 5 bases and J dropped 2 bases, with 4 bases sitting between them. The germline V gene has CDR1 MGHDK and CDR2 SYGVNS. The CDR3 bases that were read are TGTGCCAGCAGTTCGGGCAATCAGCCC. This codes for CASSSGNQP. The complete CDR3 sequence is CASSSGNQPQHF.

This clone was counted at least ten times. Read coverage stops 3 residues before the CDR3 terminus; the germline J gene supplies the remainder. The chain employs TRBV10-2 and TRBJ1-1; possibly TRBD1 for D (6 bases). V lost 1 base and J lost 0, with 6 bases in between. Germline loops: CDR1 WSHSY, CDR2 SAAADI. CDR3 size: 14 residues. The CDR3 protein is CASSEWTVNTEAFF. The CDR3 DNA, read in part, is TGCGCCAGCAGTGAGTGGACAGTGAACACTGAA.

This clone has a count of ten or more. Read coverage stops 3 residues before the CDR3 terminus; the germline J gene supplies the remainder. The chain couples TRBV2 to TRBJ2-7, with D tentatively TRBD1 (5 bases). In germline, CDR1 is SNHLY, CDR2 FYNNEI. V lost 7 bases and J lost 2, with 9 bases in between. The CDR3 extends over 12 amino acids. The CDR3 spells CASTAGTYEQYF. The covered CDR3 bases are TGTGCCAGCACTGCAGGGACCTACGAG.

This clone was seen at least ten times. With the read ending 3 residues before the CDR3 end, the germline J gene is used to fill in that end. The chain employs TRBV5-1 and TRBJ2-5; TRBD1 might be the D (5 bases). The V gene's germline CDR1 is SGHRS and CDR2 YFSETQ. CDR3 length: 13 amino acids. The V and J ends lost 5 bases and 5 bases respectively, with 13 bases between them. The CDR3 sequence is CASSGNRLETQYF. CDR3 DNA, as far as it was read: TGCGCCAGCAGTGGGAACAGGTTGGAGACC.

Ten or more counts support this clone. Read data end 3 residues before the CDR3 end; the end is taken from the germline J gene. The chain joins TRBV5-5 to TRBJ2-3; 7 nucleotides align to TRBD1. CDR1 and CDR2 from the germline V gene are SGHKS and YYEKEE (reference sequence). This CDR3 has 15 residues. The junction had 9 bases not matched to a gene; V was cut back by 6 bases and J by 2 bases. This CDR3 is CASTEGQTFTDTQYF. The CDR3 bases that were read are TGTGCCAGCACCGAGGGACAGACTTTCACAGATACG.

As regards this clone: The observed sequence ends 3 residues before the CDR3 terminus, with the missing tail filled in from the germline J gene. V is TRBV11-2 and J is TRBJ2-3; D may be TRBD2 (5 bases). The V gene's germline CDR1 is SGHAT and CDR2 FQNNGV. The CDR3 has 13 amino acids. The ends were cut back, 5 bases at V and 4 bases at J, with 10 bases in the middle. The CDR3 reads CASSRGVSDTQYF. The DNA read from the CDR3 is TGTGCCAGCAGCCGGGGAGTCTCAGATACG.

The sample holds many counts of this clone. The observed sequence ends 3 residues before the CDR3 terminus, with the missing tail filled in from the germline J gene. This chain connects TRBV5-1 to TRBJ2-2; D is perhaps TRBD1 or TRBD2 (5 bases each). The germline V gene encodes CDR1 SGHRS and CDR2 YFSETQ. The CDR3 is 17 amino acids. V was trimmed by 0 bases and J by 3 bases, leaving 15 bases between them. The sequenced part of the CDR3 DNA is TGCGCCAGCAGCTTGGTCTTGTCAGAGGGGTACACCGGGGAG. Encoded protein: CASSLVLSEGYTGE. The full-length CDR3 reads as CASSLVLSEGYTGELFF.

This clone has at least ten counts. The read comes to an end 3 residues before the CDR3 does, leaving the germline J gene to fill in the end. The chain uses TRBV6-2 or TRBV6-3 and TRBJ2-7, with 7 positions matching TRBD2. The trim removed 6 bases at V and 5 bases at J, leaving 10 bases unmatched. The CDR3 has 14 amino acids. Per the germline V gene, CDR1 is MNHEY and CDR2 is SVGEGT. The covered CDR3 bases are TGTGCCAGCAGGCCGGGGGGTCAACGTGACGAG. Encoded protein: CASRPGGQRDE. The entire CDR3 protein is CASRPGGQRDEQYF.

This clone was picked up many times. The read is 3 residues too short to cover the CDR3 end, so that end is filled in from the germline J gene. The chain couples TRBV6-2 or TRBV6-3 to TRBJ2-7; D call uncertain. The CDR3 extends over 12 amino acids. Per germline, CDR1 MNHEY and CDR2 SVGEGT. V lost 8 bases to trimming and J lost 6 bases, with 14 bases between them. The CDR3 is CASDNGVGEQYF. CDR3 DNA (partial): TGTGCCAGCGACAATGGAGTTGGCGAG.

This clone is judged medium-sized. The read terminates 3 residues before the CDR3 end, so the remaining end is supplied by the germline J gene. The rearrangement links TRBV19 to TRBJ2-2; a weak D match, TRBD1 (5 bases). Trimming cost V 5 bases and J 4 bases, with 14 bases left between them. Germline-derived CDR1 and CDR2 are LNHDA and SQIVND (reference sequence). This CDR3 has 15 residues. The covered CDR3 bases are TGTGCCAGTAGTGTTAGGGGATGGGGCACCGGGGAG. Its translation: CASSVRGWGTGE. The whole CDR3 sequence is CASSVRGWGTGELFF.

The sample holds many counts of this clone. The sequenced fragment ends 3 residues before the CDR3 boundary, so the rest is inferred from the germline J gene. This chain connects TRBV5-1 to TRBJ2-1; 8 bases are shared with TRBD2. The CDR3 spans 15 residues. The germline CDR1 and CDR2 sequences are SGHRS and YFSETQ. The V gene end was trimmed by 0 bases and the J gene end by 3 bases; junction bases not matched to a gene: 2. CDR3 DNA (partial): TGCGCCAGCAGCTTGGTCGGGGGGGACTACAATGAG. Its protein product is CASSLVGGDYNE. The CDR3, in full, reads CASSLVGGDYNEQFF.

This clone is termed medium-sized (0.01 to 0.1%). The sequenced fragment ends 3 residues before the CDR3 boundary, so the rest is inferred from the germline J gene. The chain carries TRBV5-5 and TRBJ1-1; TRBD1 matches 10 bases. With V trimmed by 4 bases and J by 7 bases, 7 bases remained unmatched. From germline, CDR1 is SGHKS and CDR2 YYEKEE (reference sequence). The CDR3 loop spans 14 amino acids. This chain's CDR3 is CASSQDRGWGEAFF. The CDR3 bases that were read are TGTGCCAGCAGCCAGGACAGGGGGTGGGGTGAA.

This clone is deemed medium-sized. The missing CDR3 end, 3 residues past where the read stops, is filled in from the germline J gene. The chain links TRBV10-1 to TRBJ2-2, with a tentative D call TRBD1 (5 bases). This CDR3 is built from 13 residues. Germline V gene sequence: CDR1 WNHNN, CDR2 SYGVQD (reference sequence). Trimming took off 3 bases at V and 3 bases at J, with 5 bases between the two ends. CDR3 residues: CASSDRDTGELFF. CDR3 DNA (partial): TGCGCCAGCAGTGACAGGGACACCGGGGAG.

This clone showed up many times. Read coverage stops 3 residues before the CDR3 terminus; the germline J gene supplies the remainder. The rearrangement links TRBV28 to TRBJ1-2; 8 bases map to TRBD1. The CDR3 spans 13 residues. V shed 8 bases and J 6 bases; nucleotides not matched to a gene: 8. Per germline, CDR1 MDHEN and CDR2 SYDVKM. The sequenced CDR3 bases are TGTGCCAGCTTGCGACAGGGGACGGATGGC. Residues: CASLRQGTDG. The complete CDR3 reads CASLRQGTDGYTF.

This clone was picked up many times. From the germline J gene comes the end of the CDR3, since the read stops 3 residues before it. The J gene is TRBJ1-2, the V gene TRBV7-9, with D unclear. This CDR3 spans 14 amino acids. V lost 2 bases to trimming and J lost 6 bases, with 13 bases between them. Per germline, CDR1 SEHNR and CDR2 FQNEAQ (reference sequence). The DNA read from the CDR3 is TGTGCCAGCAGCTTAACCCCAACTAAGAATGGC. This gives the protein CASSLTPTKNG. The CDR3 as a whole reads CASSLTPTKNGYTF.

This clone was counted at least ten times. The read ends 3 residues early relative to the CDR3; the germline J gene fills the gap. The chain carries TRBV28 and TRBJ2-7, with D possibly TRBD2 on 6 matching bases. Trimming removed 6 bases from V and 4 bases from J, with 19 bases in between. CDR3 length: 15 amino acids. Looked up from germline, CDR1 is MDHEN and CDR2 is SYDVKM. CDR3 bases read: TGTGCCAGCAGCGCACCCGGGACTGACTTATACGAG. Translating it yields CASSAPGTDLYE. The whole CDR3 sequence reads CASSAPGTDLYEQYF. Based on the CDR3 plus reference TRBV28 and TRBJ2-7, the full variable domain is DVKVTQSSRYLVKRTGEKVFLECVQDMDHENMFWYRQDPGLGLRLIYFSYDVKMKEKGDIPEGYSVSREKKERFSLILESASTNQTSMYLCASSAPGTDLYEQYFGPGTRLTVT.

This clone occurred many times. The CDR3 end is not reached by the read, which stops 3 residues before it; the germline J gene fills it in. V gene TRBV2 combines with J gene TRBJ1-1, with D possibly matching TRBD1 (5 bases). The CDR3 is 16 amino acids. The germline V gene has CDR1 SNHLY and CDR2 FYNNEI. The germline V and J ends were trimmed by 5 bases and 7 bases, with 23 bases remaining between them. The sequenced part of the CDR3 DNA is TGTGCCAGCAGTCCCTACGGAGGGGCAGGGCGGCGTGAA. This gives the protein CASSPYGGAGRRE. The entire CDR3 is CASSPYGGAGRREAFF.

This clone was found many times. The read terminates 3 residues before the CDR3 end, so the remaining end is supplied by the germline J gene. The chain links TRBV12-3 or TRBV12-4 to TRBJ2-7; D is possibly TRBD1 (6 bases). Trimming stripped 7 bases from V and 6 bases from J, with 22 bases between. The CDR3 runs to 15 residues. CDR3 bases read: TGTGCCAGCACCCTCAGGGGCCCGAGGGTTAGCGAG. This encodes CASTLRGPRVSE. The entire CDR3 protein is CASTLRGPRVSEQYF.

This clone qualifies as medium-sized. Partial CDR3 DNA: TGTGCCAGCATTAAGAACACTGAA. This gives the protein CASIKNTE. The full CDR3 sequence reads CASIKNTEAFF. V is TRBV2 and J is TRBJ1-1, with D hard to call. Sequencing ends 3 residues short of the CDR3 end; the germline J gene provides the rest. Deletions cut 7 bases from V and 1 base from J, with 4 bases between. Germline V lookup: CDR1 SNHLY, CDR2 FYNNEI. The CDR3 length is 11 residues.

This clone was counted ten times or more. The read is 3 residues too short to cover the CDR3 end, so that end is filled in from the germline J gene. The genes are TRBV20-1 and TRBJ2-6; TRBD2 might be the D (5 bases). Trimming took off 4 bases at V and 2 bases at J, with 27 bases between the two ends. Germline CDR1 is DFQATT and CDR2 is SNEGSKA (reference sequence). The CDR3 is 20 residues long. The CDR3 protein is CSATPVAPPFSVPGANVLTF. Incomplete CDR3 DNA: TGCAGTGCTACCCCAGTCGCACCCCCCTTTAGCGTTCCTGGGGCCAACGTC.

This clone showed up many times. The read ends 3 residues early relative to the CDR3; the germline J gene fills the gap. The chain joins TRBV14 to TRBJ2-5, with 12 bases matching TRBD1. The germline V gene has CDR1 SGHDN and CDR2 FVKESK. The CDR3 spans 15 residues. Trimming took 5 bases from V and 5 from J; bases not matched to a gene: 6. CDR3 sequence reads: CASSAGQGAWETQYF. The sequenced part of the CDR3 DNA is TGTGCCAGCAGCGCGGGACAGGGGGCATGGGAGACC. Based on the CDR3 plus reference TRBV14 and TRBJ2-5, the full variable domain is EAGVTQFPSHSVIEKGQTVTLRCDPISGHDNLYWYRRVMGKEIKFLLHFVKESKQDESGMPNNRFLAERTGGTYSTLKVQPAELEDSGVYFCASSAGQGAWETQYFGPGTRLLVL.

This clone is deemed medium-sized. The read gets to within 3 residues of the CDR3 end, and the germline J gene fills in the rest. The rearrangement uses TRBV10-3 and TRBJ1-2; 10 positions agree with TRBD1. The germline CDR1 and CDR2 sequences are ENHRY and SYGVKD. Germline trimming cut 1 base from V and 6 bases from J; bases unmatched to any gene: 14. CDR3 length: 18 amino acids. CDR3 DNA, as far as it was read: TGTGCCATCAGTGAGTTAGGAAATCGGGGGACAGGGGAGAATGGC. It translates to CAISELGNRGTGENG. The full CDR3 sequence reads CAISELGNRGTGENGYTF.

This clone has a count of ten or more. The CDR3 is cut off 3 residues early in the read; its end comes from the germline J gene. This rearrangement joins TRBV24-1 to TRBJ2-1; TRBD2 matches at 9 bases. Germline CDR1 is KGHDR and CDR2 is SFDVKD. Germline trimming cut 2 bases from V and 7 bases from J; bases unmatched to any gene: 11. The CDR3 covers 17 residues. This CDR3 is CATSDSLAGATGNEQFF. CDR3 DNA, as far as it was read: TGTGCCACCAGTGATTCCTTAGCGGGAGCCACGGGGAATGAG.

This clone came up many times. The read is 3 residues too short to cover the CDR3 end, so that end is filled in from the germline J gene. This chain uses TRBV5-4 with TRBJ2-7; 10 positions match TRBD1. Germline V lookup: CDR1 SGHNT, CDR2 YYREEE (reference sequence). With V trimmed by 0 bases and J by 4 bases, 4 bases remained unmatched. CDR3 length: 15 amino acids. The CDR3 is CASSLAGQGIYEQYF. Partial CDR3 DNA: TGTGCCAGCAGCTTGGCGGGACAGGGGATTTACGAG.

This clone was seen a few times. Read sequence stops 3 residues before the CDR3 end, and the germline J gene provides the missing end. This chain uses TRBV10-2 with TRBJ2-7; 7 bases are shared with TRBD2. Trimming cost V 5 bases and J 2 bases; bases outside gene matches: 3. Germline V gene lookup returns CDR1 WSHSY and CDR2 SAAADI. The CDR3 extends over 13 amino acids. The CDR3: CASSSSGTYEQYF. The sequenced CDR3 bases are TGCGCCAGCAGTTCCAGCGGGACCTACGAG.

This clone is categorized as medium-sized. The read terminates 3 residues ahead of where the CDR3 ends, so the germline J gene completes it. The chain joins TRBV5-8 to TRBJ1-5, with a weak D call TRBD1 (5 bases). CDR3 length: 15 residues. CDR1 is SGHTS and CDR2 is YDEGEE in the germline V gene. The V and J ends lost 0 bases and 7 bases respectively, with 14 bases between them. The part of the CDR3 DNA that was read is TGTGCCAGCAGCTTGGGGCAGGACCACAGGCAGCCC. Translation gives CASSLGQDHRQP. The full CDR3 sequence reads CASSLGQDHRQPQHF.

This clone is labeled as medium-sized. The read stops 3 residues short of the end of the CDR3; the missing end is completed from the germline J gene. The chain employs TRBV7-9 and TRBJ1-2; 8 bases align to TRBD1. With V trimmed by 10 bases and J by 7 bases, 8 bases remained unmatched. The CDR3 is 12 amino acids. CDR1 and CDR2 from the germline V gene are SEHNR and FQNEAQ (reference sequence). The part of the CDR3 DNA that was read is TGTGCCACGGCAGGGGGCCTCGCTGGC. It translates to CATAGGLAG. The whole CDR3 is CATAGGLAGYTF.

This clone showed up many times. The read comes to an end 3 residues before the CDR3 does, leaving the germline J gene to fill in the end. The V call is TRBV6-2 or TRBV6-3, the J call TRBJ2-3; 12 nucleotides align to TRBD2. J gave up 5 bases and V 6 bases, and 9 bases lay outside the gene matches. The CDR3 sequence is 16 residues long. Germline values: CDR1 MNHEY, CDR2 SVGEGT. The CDR3 region is CASRPSLAGGQDTQYF. CDR3 DNA, as far as it was read: TGTGCCAGCAGGCCTTCCCTAGCGGGGGGGCAAGATACG.

In its sample, this clone was seen a few times. One junction end does not reproduce the germline sequence, and a read error may be involved. Coverage ceases 3 residues before the CDR3 finishes, and the germline J gene fills in the end. The chain combines TRBV20-1 with TRBJ1-3, with a possible D match to TRBD1 (5 bases). Germline-derived CDR1 and CDR2 are DFQATT and SNEGSKA (reference sequence). The CDR3 totals 15 residues. CDR3 protein: CSAQDSSRSGNPIYF. The sequenced part of the CDR3 DNA is TGCAGTGCACAAGACAGTTCCCGCTCTGGAAACCCC.